The clone carrying this T cell receptor (beta chain) was counted only a few times. This specimen comes from a study of blood T cell repertoires in COVID-19. Allocation to cohorts depended on clinical history reported by the participants. Donors in Cohort 3 counted as recovered after two negative PCRs, clearance, or symptom resolution. From germline, CDR1 is ENHRY and CDR2 SYGVKD. The CDR3 length is 15 residues. Trimming took off 5 bases at V and 3 bases at J, with 14 bases between the two ends. Original handling: Cell counts per sample came from amplifying reference gene primers. The method was immunoSEQ multiplex PCR; TCRdb's version includes in-frame clones alone and lacks a portion of them. The DNA was the basis for D and trimming; V, J and clone size are from that table. The sample records a few hundred thousand clones, roughly nine tenths being singletons.

Input material: PBMCs or T cells enriched from blood (not recorded which). This sequence was found in a woman younger than 45 who had recovered from COVID-19. This chain connects TRBV10-3 to TRBJ1-5, with a weak D call TRBD1 (6 bases). In DNA form, the CDR3 reads TGTGCCATCAGTAACAGGGAAGGGAACAATCAGCCCCAGCATTTT. Protein product: CAISNREGNNQPQHF.